The 30 T cell receptor beta chains below all came from one sample that was sequenced in a study of CD8+CD57+ T cells in acquired aplastic anemia. Genomic DNA constituted the template upon which TCR beta VDJ and CDR3 profiling was performed. TCRdb fed the reads into MiXCR, producing one record per CDR3 protein. The sample gives around 250,000 distinct CDR3 sequences, roughly 82% of which show up once; roughly two fifths is in the top ten. Patients selected for sequencing had displayed CD8+CD57+ cell expansion by flow cytometry. The sequencing input was sorted CD4+, CD8+, or CD8+CD57+ T cells (not recorded which) from PBMCs. These receptors all come from a human donor with aplastic anemia.

The J gene is TRBJ2-5, the V gene TRBV9; no clear D gene. This CDR3 contains 14 residues. Per the germline V gene, CDR1 is SGDLS and CDR2 is YYNGEE. V lost 3 bases and J lost 9, with 18 bases in between. CDR3 coding DNA: TGTGCCAGCAGCGGAGCAGGTCTACGTAATGCCCAGTACTTC. This translates into CASSGAGLRNAQYF.

A word on this clonotype: Possible read error: a much larger clone is one base away. The chain recombines TRBV7-9 with TRBJ2-7; 9 bases fit TRBD2. CDR3 length equals 14 residues. The germline CDR1 and CDR2 sequences are SEHNR and FQNEAQ (reference sequence). The CDR3 nucleotides read TGTGCCAGCAGCTTTCAAAGAAGCGGGGGGAACCATGAGTTC. Its translation: CASSFQRSGGNHEF.

Of note for this clonotype: One junction end does not reproduce the germline sequence, and a read error may be involved. V usage is TRBV7-9 and J usage is TRBJ1-2; D gene ambiguous. Germline V lookup: CDR1 SEHNR, CDR2 FQNEAQ (reference sequence). The CDR3 extends over 16 amino acids. In DNA form, the CDR3 reads TGTGCCACCAGCCGAGAAGTGCAGGCCCGGCCCTATGGCTACACCTTC. This translates into CATSREVQARPYGYTF.

The count of this clonotype is one. The conserved final phenylalanine or tryptophan is absent from the CDR3, which likely points to a read error. The DNA is left out, because the CDR3 cannot be placed on it with certainty; the CDR3 is given as TCRdb lists it. The rearrangement links TRBV7-8 to TRBJ2-2; the table's D call, TRBD2, has no DNA check behind it. The CDR3 extends over 12 residues, inclusive of both ends. Per the germline V gene, CDR1 is SGHVS and CDR2 is FQNEAQ. The CDR3 loop reads CASSLVRGPVSQ.

This clonotype turned up a few times. The chain joins TRBV7-8 to TRBJ2-7, with 7 bases identical to TRBD1. In germline, CDR1 is SGHVS, CDR2 FQNEAQ. The trim removed 1 base at V and 10 bases at J, leaving 16 bases unmatched. This CDR3 contains 16 residues. This chain's CDR3 is CASSLDLTGNTEAQYV. DNA for the CDR3: TGTGCCAGCAGCTTAGATCTGACAGGGAACACTGAAGCTCAGTACGTC.

The V and J genes are TRBV5-4 and TRBJ2-7, with no clear D. Germline-derived CDR1 and CDR2 are SGHNT and YYREEE (reference sequence). Trimming shortened V by 2 bases and J by 2 bases, and 11 bases separated the two germline ends. This CDR3 region has 14 residues. The CDR3 protein is CASSFSSLAYEQYF. CDR3 DNA sequence: TGTGCCAGCAGCTTTAGTAGCCTAGCCTACGAGCAGTACTTC.

The rearrangement uses TRBV19 and TRBJ1-1, with D possibly TRBD1 on 5 matching bases. CDR3 length: 15 residues. V was cut by 9 bases and J by 3 bases, with 20 bases left in between. CDR1 LNHDA and CDR2 SQIVND come from the germline V gene (reference sequence). CDR3 sequence (DNA): TGTGCCAGCAGCTTAGCTATGACAGCGTACACTGAAGCTTTCTTT. As protein: CASSLAMTAYTEAFF.

On this clonotype itself: A read error is likely, as this CDR3 ends without the conserved phenylalanine or tryptophan. The rearrangement links TRBV4-1 to TRBJ2-5; 8 bases fit TRBD2. The CDR3 totals 16 residues. Trimming at V came to 2 bases and at J to 0 bases, leaving 5 bases not matched to a gene. Germline V gene sequence: CDR1 MGHRA, CDR2 YSYEKL. CDR3 residues: CASSQLSGGYQETQYL. Here the CDR3 DNA reads TGCGCCAGCAGCCAACTAAGCGGGGGATACCAAGAGACCCAGTACCTC.

The chain uses TRBV2 and TRBJ2-1, with 8 bases identical to TRBD2. The J call may be in error: the DNA end matches TRBJ2-7 better. CDR1 and CDR2 (germline): SNHLY, FYNNEI. The CDR3 contains 16 residues. CDR3: CASSIQRRGGSDEQYF. The DNA for the CDR3 is TGTGCCAGCAGCATACAAAGACGCGGGGGGAGCGATGAGCAGTACTTC.

This clonotype appeared a few times. This chain joins TRBV25-1 and TRBJ1-6, with D tentatively TRBD1 (5 bases). The V end was cut by 3 bases, the J end by 7 bases, with 10 bases between. The length of the CDR3 is 14 residues. The germline CDR1 and CDR2 sequences are MGHDK and SYGVNS. As DNA, the CDR3 is TGTGCCAGCAGTGAGGGGGATCGGAATTCACCCCTCCACTTT. Its protein product is CASSEGDRNSPLHF.

The gene calls are TRBV7-2 and TRBJ2-3, with TRBD2 identical over 9 bases. The CDR3 has 15 residues. V was clipped by 5 bases and J by 3 bases; unmatched bases: 6. CDR1 is SGHTA, CDR2 FQGNSA, per germline. The CDR3 protein is CASSDGGGATDTQYF. The CDR3 region has the DNA TGTGCCAGCAGCGATGGCGGGGGGGCGACAGATACGCAGTATTTT.

This clonotype was counted between two and nine times. The chain combines TRBV19 with TRBJ1-1; D is possibly TRBD1 (5 bases). V shed 4 bases and J shed 2 bases, with 17 bases lying between them. The CDR3 runs to 16 residues. Looked up from germline, CDR1 is LNHDA and CDR2 is SQIVND (reference sequence). This CDR3 is CASSTPSVGLNTEAFF. The CDR3 bases are TGTGCCAGTAGTACCCCGAGCGTGGGGCTAAACACTGAAGCTTTCTTT.

This clonotype was observed once. The chain is built from TRBV7-9 and TRBJ2-1, with 9 nucleotides matching TRBD2. The germline V gene has CDR1 SEHNR and CDR2 FQNEAQ (reference sequence). The junction had 11 bases not matched to a gene; V was cut back by 3 bases and J by 8 bases. This CDR3 has 16 residues. The DNA of the CDR3 is TGTGCCAGCAGCTTTAAAAGGGGCGGGGGGGGCGATGAGCAGTTCTTC. Protein: CASSFKRGGGGDEQFF.

The gene calls are TRBV2 and TRBJ2-3, with 8 positions matching TRBD2. Judging by the DNA end, TRBJ2-7 fits better; the J call may be wrong. There are 15 residues in the CDR3. The germline CDR1 and CDR2 sequences are SNHLY and FYNNEI. The CDR3: CASRAGGGRPHEQYF. The DNA of the CDR3 is TGTGCCAGCAGGGCTGGCGGGGGGAGGCCCCACGAGCAGTACTTC.

The chain links TRBV6-6 to TRBJ2-6; D not certain. The CDR3 covers 16 residues. Deletions cut 7 bases from V and 0 bases from J, with 13 bases between. The germline V gene encodes CDR1 MNHNY and CDR2 SVGAGI (reference sequence). The CDR3 nucleotides are TGTGCCAGCAAGATAGGTTCGGACTCTGGGGCCAACGTCCTGACTTTC. It encodes CASKIGSDSGANVLTF.

The chain is built from TRBV24-1 and TRBJ2-1, with D hard to call. V lost 3 bases, J lost 6 bases, and 5 bases lay in between. This CDR3 comprises 12 residues. Germline assignment: CDR1 KGHDR and CDR2 SFDVKD. The DNA for the CDR3 is TGTGCCACCAGTGATCGGAGCAATGAGCAGTTCTTC. Protein product: CATSDRSNEQFF.

This clonotype showed up just once. The chain employs TRBV5-4 and TRBJ2-7; D is uncertain. The CDR3 has 12 amino acids. Between the trimmed V and J ends, which lost 2 bases and 5 bases, there was a span of 8 bases. Germline V gene data show CDR1 as SGHNT and CDR2 as YYREEE (reference sequence). CDR3 nucleotide sequence: TGTGCCAGCAGCTTTACTAACGACGAGCAGTACGTC. Translation gives CASSFTNDEQYV.

This clonotype was detected only once. The chain employs TRBV4-2 and TRBJ2-3, with 11 bases fitting TRBD2. Germline V gives CDR1 LGHNA, CDR2 YNFKEQ. V trimming: 0 bases; J trimming: 5 bases; junction bases outside the gene matches: 4. The CDR3 is made up of 16 amino acids. CDR3 nucleotides: TGTGCCAGCAGCCAAGATTTAGCGGGGGGGGGAGATACGCAGTATTTT. Translating it yields CASSQDLAGGGDTQYF.

This chain's CDR3 is CASSLASGTKETQYF. CDR3 nucleotides: TGTGCCAGCAGCTTGGCCAGCGGGACAAAAGAGACCCAGTACTTC. The chain uses TRBV5-6 and TRBJ2-5; D may be TRBD2 (7 bases). Trimming removed 0 bases at V and 3 bases at J, with 12 bases between. CDR1 and CDR2 from the germline V gene are SGHDT and YYEEEE. The CDR3 contains 15 residues.

On this clonotype: Given the absence of the conserved phenylalanine or tryptophan at the CDR3 end, a read error is likely. Because the CDR3's place on the DNA is in doubt, the DNA is left out and the CDR3 is given as listed by TCRdb. The CDR3 is CASSDRGGGYQFEQLS. V and J are TRBV10-3 and TRBJ2-1; TRBD1, the table's D call, lacks a check against the DNA. From germline, CDR1 is ENHRY and CDR2 SYGVKD. Counting both end residues, the CDR3 totals 16 amino acids.

Points on this clonotype: This is likely a read error, given that the CDR3 carries no conserved phenylalanine or tryptophan at its end. The DNA is omitted, as the CDR3 cannot be located on it reliably, and the CDR3 follows TCRdb's listing. The chain has TRBV19 and TRBJ2-1; TRBD1 is the table's D call and was not checked against the DNA. The CDR3 spans 16 amino acids, including both terminal residues. The germline gives CDR1 LNHDA, CDR2 SQIVND (reference sequence). The CDR3 protein is CASSMGGGNCNDQLFV.

This clonotype was seen more than once but under ten times. The chain carries TRBV27 and TRBJ1-3, with D tentatively TRBD1 (5 bases). Trimming left V 3 bases short and J 0 bases short, with 12 bases between. The CDR3 runs 16 residues. Germline V lookup: CDR1 MNHEY, CDR2 SMNVEV (reference sequence). CDR3 amino acids: CASSLTGLSSGNTIYF. CDR3 sequence (DNA): TGTGCCAGCAGTTTGACGGGACTCAGCTCTGGAAACACCATATATTTT.

CDR3 in DNA: TGCGCCAGCAGCGATTACAGCGTCGACACCTACACCTTC. It is translated as CASSDYSVDTYTF. This rearrangement joins TRBV5-1 to TRBJ1-2; D unclear. There are 13 residues in the CDR3. V shed 4 bases and J shed 10 bases, with 17 bases lying between them. Germline V lookup: CDR1 SGHRS, CDR2 YFSETQ.

This chain links TRBV20-1 with TRBJ1-6; D is ambiguous. V lost 4 bases and J 10 bases, leaving 14 bases between the germline ends. Germline-derived CDR1 and CDR2 are DFQATT and SNEGSKA (reference sequence). The CDR3 loop spans 13 amino acids. CDR3 sequence: CSAIRSSDSPLHF. CDR3 bases: TGCAGTGCTATCAGGTCATCGGACTCACCCCTCCACTTT.

This rearrangement joins TRBV9 to TRBJ2-3; no clear D gene. CDR1 and CDR2 (germline): SGDLS, YYNGEE. V gave up 0 bases and J gave up 15 bases, with 20 bases separating them. This CDR3 comprises 14 residues. In DNA form, the CDR3 reads TGTGCCAGCAGCGTAGGGTGCGATCCGGAGTATTTTTATTTT. Its translation is CASSVGCDPEYFYF.

On this clonotype: The conserved closing phenylalanine or tryptophan is absent in this CDR3, likely reflecting a read error. Because the CDR3's place on the DNA is in doubt, the DNA is left out and the CDR3 is given as listed by TCRdb. This sequence joins TRBV7-9 and TRBJ1-2. The germline gives CDR1 SEHNR, CDR2 FQNEAQ (reference sequence). Both ends counted, the CDR3 spans 11 residues. The chain's CDR3 is CASSFKRSGGS.

Note on this clonotype: The CDR3 does not close with the conserved phenylalanine or tryptophan, likely indicating a read error. This rearrangement joins TRBV2 to TRBJ1-5; D remains unclear. Looked up from germline, CDR1 is SNHLY and CDR2 is FYNNEI. The CDR3 spans 14 residues. V was shortened by 1 base and J by 6 bases, with 10 bases between the two germline ends. The CDR3 loop reads CASSEVGYSQPQHS. CDR3 DNA sequence: TGTGCCAGCAGTGAAGTAGGATATAGTCAGCCCCAGCATTCT.

The gene calls are TRBV15 and TRBJ1-5; a possible D gene is TRBD1 (5 bases). V was clipped by 8 bases and J by 7 bases, with 15 bases between them. Germline CDR1 reads LNHNV; CDR2 reads YYDKDF (reference sequence). The CDR3 loop spans 13 amino acids. CDR3 region: CATAQGMDQPQHF. CDR3 in DNA: TGTGCCACCGCTCAGGGTATGGACCAGCCCCAGCATTTT.

This clonotype was observed at least ten times. The chain employs TRBV7-9 and TRBJ1-2, with D perhaps TRBD1 (5 bases). Trimming removed 2 bases at V and 13 bases at J, with 23 bases between. Germline values: CDR1 SEHNR, CDR2 FQNEAQ (reference sequence). The CDR3 spans 15 residues. CDR3 sequence: CASSLTGSYGANVTF. The CDR3 region has the DNA TGTGCCAGCAGCTTAACGGGTAGCTACGGGGCCAACGTCACCTTC.

This sequence joins TRBV7-9 and TRBJ2-5; D is ambiguous. The CDR3 length is 14 residues. Germline CDR1 reads SEHNR; CDR2 reads FQNEAQ (reference sequence). V was clipped by 3 bases and J by 7 bases, with 15 bases between them. CDR3 sequence (DNA): TGTGCCAGCAGCTTTCAAAGCAGCCGAGGGACCCAGTACTTC. Translation gives CASSFQSSRGTQYF.